Below, one T cell receptor (beta chain) is given with its context. Its matching antigen is unknown. TCRdb redid the calling of the RT-PCR reads with MiXCR, one entry per CDR3 protein. The sample has more than 150,000 distinct CDR3 sequences; about 9% are singletons. This entry is derived from a study of response to subunit inactivated influenza vaccine. Study results and limitations: Authors proposed each seasonal influenza vaccination draws in few new T cells.

The ends were cut back, 1 base at V and 13 bases at J, with 21 bases in the middle. The V gene's germline CDR1 is SGHTS and CDR2 YDEGEE. This CDR3 is built from 15 residues. Sequencing used non-naive T cells sorted from PBMCs, obtained on the day of vaccination. This chain links TRBV5-8 with TRBJ2-1; TRBD1 is a possible D gene (5 bases). The receptor was isolated from a man aged 50-59 years who received an inactivated influenza vaccine. The DNA for the CDR3 is TGTGCCAGCAGCTTGAGTTTATTAGGGGCGATGGGTCAGTTCTTC. This gives the protein CASSLSLLGAMGQFF.